These 5 T cell receptor beta chains share one sample of origin, sequenced in a study of shared clonotypes between healthy human individuals. Only in-frame clones appear in the TCRdb table, and some are missing; sequencing was by immunoSEQ multiplex PCR. The profile shows approximately 640,000 clones, about 78% of them singletons. Sequenced material: memory CD4+ T cells sorted from blood. Subset given: CD45RA-negative fraction. All receptors derive from a woman aged 25 to 39 in good health.

This chain links TRBV18 with TRBJ1-1, with D possibly TRBD1 on 5 matching bases. Between the trimmed V and J ends, which lost 4 bases and 5 bases, there was a span of 11 bases. CDR1 KGHSH and CDR2 LQKENI come from the germline V gene. The CDR3 totals 13 residues. DNA for the CDR3: TGTGCCAGCTCACGAAGGGACGAGACTGAAGCTTTCTTT. It encodes CASSRRDETEAFF.

This chain joins TRBV18 and TRBJ2-2; D remains unclear. Trimming cost V 0 bases and J 4 bases, with 9 bases left between them. The CDR3 length is 15 residues. The V gene's germline CDR1 is KGHSH and CDR2 LQKENI. Here the CDR3 reads CASSPPSQVTGELFF. The CDR3 bases are TGTGCCAGCTCACCACCGTCCCAGGTCACCGGGGAGCTGTTTTTT.

This clone was seen only once. The chain links TRBV5-1 to TRBJ1-2; 11 nucleotides agree with TRBD1. CDR1 SGHRS and CDR2 YFSETQ come from the germline V gene. This CDR3 comprises 15 residues. The ends lost 4 bases at V and 7 bases at J; junction bases unmatched: 9. The DNA of the CDR3 is TGCGCCAGCAGCGGCGGACAGGGGGCAGGTGCTGGCTACACCTTC. Its protein product is CASSGGQGAGAGYTF.

The J gene is TRBJ2-2, the V gene TRBV4-1, with D maybe TRBD1 (6 bases). CDR1 MGHRA and CDR2 YSYEKL come from the germline V gene. The V end was cut by 0 bases, the J end by 4 bases, with 15 bases between. This CDR3 has 17 residues. Here the CDR3 DNA reads TGCGCCAGCAGCCAAGAGGTCAGGGGATGGGTCACCGGGGAGCTGTTTTTT. Translated: CASSQEVRGWVTGELFF.

The chain uses TRBV5-1 and TRBJ1-3; D uncertain. The CDR3 is 12 residues long. CDR1 and CDR2 from the germline V gene are SGHRS and YFSETQ. Trimming shortened V by 9 bases and J by 8 bases, and 15 bases separated the two germline ends. CDR3: CANKRVVYTIYF. Written as DNA, the CDR3 is TGCGCCAACAAGAGGGTGGTTTACACCATATATTTT.